This T cell receptor beta chain is from a study of OX40 agonist ivuxolimab in advanced cancers. There are a few counts of this clone. Because the CDR3's place on the DNA is in doubt, the DNA is left out and the CDR3 is given as listed by TCRdb. With termini counted, the CDR3 has 15 amino acids. Here immunoSEQ multiplex PCR was the method, and the copy in TCRdb shows in-frame clones only, minus some. The profile shows about 13,000 clones, approximately 78% of them singletons. The chain recombines TRBV21-1 with TRBJ1-5; the table names TRBD1, a call not compared with the DNA. TRBV21-1 is a listed pseudogene. Sequences were derived from CD4+ or CD8+ T cells sorted from blood, sampled in a trial of the OX40 agonist ivuxolimab. This TCR was recovered from an adult with an advanced solid tumor such as melanoma, head and neck, liver or kidney cancer. This CDR3 is CASSKVGQGNQPQHF.